This T cell receptor (beta chain) is drawn from a study of T cells after posttransplantation cyclophosphamide listed by TCRdb under 2016. The study in broad terms: Using TRB sequencing, the study followed how the T cell repertoire reconstituted after myeloablative bone marrow transplantation in which posttransplantation cyclophosphamide served as GVHD prophylaxis. Antigen receptor sequencing covered samples from some 35 PTCy-treated patients and 16 of their related bone marrow donors. TRB sequencing was performed on blood from all 35 or so PTCy patients with 1-year posttransplant specimens. TRB sequencing was also done on up to about 3 additional blood samples from 2 to 5.2 years after transplant in 3 patients, and on pretransplant blood from 4 patients. Because TRA and TRB clonality were tightly correlated in 9 samples, subsequent TCR analyses were focused on TRB only. Public TRB sequences were queried against a database of over 3,600 sequences associated with responses to pathogens, tumor antigens, self-antigens and alloantigens.

General findings and caveats noted by the study authors: The TRB repertoires of T cells infiltrating skin or the GI tract showed only limited overlap with the TRB repertoires found in blood. Across 45 or so patients, recipient CMV seropositivity and CMV reactivation were highly associated with TRB clonality; PTCy diversity was similar to CNI/methotrexate controls. At 1-2 months, donor-recipient similarity was low but rose over the first year, and the later blood repertoires were often dominated by donor CD8+ memory clones.

This specimen's treatment or condition label, interpreted: high-dose cyclophosphamide on days +3 and +4 as single-agent GVHD prophylaxis. Busulfan and fludarabine conditioning, a related or unrelated marrow graft, and cyclophosphamide on days +3 and +4 were given to PTCy patients. The PTCy-treated patients were drawn from a prospective, multi-institutional clinical trial. Mononuclear cells from peripheral blood and bone marrow were separated by Ficoll-Hypaque density centrifugation and then cryopreserved. Genomic DNA was used for TRB sequencing, which was performed with the immunoSEQ assay at survey resolution or with the hsTCRB kit. The authors' pipeline ran thus. The immunoSEQ software handled initial read processing, and the LymphoSeq R package was used for repertoire analyses. Clonality was computed as 1 minus normalized Shannon entropy, and a Gini coefficient was also calculated for each TRB dataset. To infer phenotypes in unsorted samples, TRB sequences from sorted subsets of the recipient or donor were mapped onto the unsorted samples of the same recipient. TCRdb re-hosts the immuneACCESS table, in-frame sequences only. Its copies lack some clones; in the studies checked, an unresolved V gene accounts for under half of them, and the cause for the rest is not known. V and J calls and clone size follow that table, whereas D and trimming were derived from the DNA. Across this sample there are approximately 3,000 clones, with approximately 56% seen only once. 14% to 15% of the sample is taken by the ten largest.

Relative to germline, V is missing 3 bases and J is missing 5 bases, with 4 bases of the junction outside any gene match. CDR1 is given as SGDLS and CDR2 as YYNGEE, both from the germline V gene. From the cysteine up to the phenylalanine, the CDR3 has a length of 15 residues. The entry retains the CDR3 DNA only, 45 bases that are in frame from base 1. To note about this clone: The antigen this receptor binds is unknown. No base-level quality is on record; no much larger clone is a single base apart.

The receptor comes from a male patient aged 60-69 years who received an allogeneic stem cell transplant from a related donor and was CMV-positive. Some T cells may originate with the graft donor following a transplant. The starting material was PBMCs, obtained 30 days after allogeneic stem cell transplant with posttransplant cyclophosphamide. The chain links TRBV9 with TRBJ2-1; TRBD2 aligns with 11 central bases. CDR3 loop: CASSALAGGDNEQFF. In nucleotide form, the sequence is TGTGCCAGCAGCGCCCTAGCGGGAGGCGACAATGAGCAGTTCTTC.